Detailed here is one T cell receptor (beta chain). Looked up from germline, CDR1 is KGHSH and CDR2 is LQKENI. V shed 3 bases and J shed 8 bases, with 16 bases lying between them. There are 14 residues in the CDR3. The sample is drawn from a study of blood T cell repertoires in COVID-19. Using immunoSEQ multiplex PCR, the repertoire was profiled, and TCRdb retains in-frame clones only, with some absent. The sample has about 400,000 clones, around 87% seen once. The source is a woman aged 45 to 65 who had recovered from COVID-19. The rearrangement links TRBV18 to TRBJ1-1; maybe TRBD1 (6 bases). The specimen sequenced was PBMCs or T cells enriched from blood (not recorded which). The CDR3 DNA reads as TGTGCCAGCTCACCCGGACAGAACACCCCCGAAGCTTTCTTT. It encodes CASSPGQNTPEAFF.